What follows are 16 T cell receptor beta chains derived from one specimen sequenced in a study of T cell repertoires in cytomegalovirus infection. TCRdb itself ran the reads through MiXCR, one entry per CDR3 protein. The sample records about 530,000 distinct CDR3 sequences, about a quarter being singletons. Specimen: PBMCs. The receptors here all came from a human donor in good health (CMV status not recorded). Some clones in this sample may be carry-over from other donors' samples.

The rearrangement uses TRBV29-1 and TRBJ2-7; 8 bases match TRBD1. J was trimmed by 7 bases and V by 4 bases; bases with no gene match: 12. Germline lookup yields CDR1 SQVTM and CDR2 ANQGSEA. The CDR3 is 14 amino acids. The CDR3: CSVARGLANNEQYF. The CDR3 DNA reads as TGCAGCGTTGCCAGGGGGCTAGCGAATAATGAGCAGTACTTC.

This clonotype has a handful of counts. The J gene is TRBJ2-7, the V gene TRBV6-1; D is perhaps TRBD2 (5 bases). The CDR3 consists of 12 residues. Trimming cost V 7 bases and J 6 bases, with 13 bases left between them. Per the germline V gene, CDR1 is MNHNS and CDR2 is SASEGT. CDR3 in DNA: TGTGCCAGCACCTCCGAGGGTAGCGAGCAGTACTTC. Translation: CASTSEGSEQYF.

This clonotype appeared a few times. This rearrangement joins TRBV4-3 to TRBJ2-2; D is unclear. Germline CDR1 LGHNA, CDR2 YSLEER. The CDR3 runs to 16 residues. The V gene lost 4 bases and the J gene lost 6 bases, with 18 bases spanning the gap. CDR3 nucleotides: TGCGCCAGCAGCCGAGAATCATCTCGGGTCTCCGGGGAGCTGTTTTTT. Amino acids: CASSRESSRVSGELFF.

This clonotype was counted only a few times. V is TRBV24-1 and J is TRBJ2-1; D is undetermined. Germline CDR1 is KGHDR and CDR2 is SFDVKD. This CDR3 has 14 residues. V gave up 1 base and J gave up 8 bases, with 11 bases separating them. Here the CDR3 DNA reads TGTGCCACCAGTGATTTAGGACCTCGCGATGAGCAGTTCTTC. It codes for CATSDLGPRDEQFF.

This chain joins TRBV12-3 or TRBV12-4 and TRBJ2-2; D not resolved. The length of the CDR3 is 14 residues. The ends were cut back, 3 bases at V and 1 base at J, with 6 bases in the middle. The CDR3 DNA sequence: TGTGCCAGCAGTTTGACGATGAACACCGGGGAGCTGTTTTTT. Translation: CASSLTMNTGELFF.

This clonotype was detected ten times or more. CDR3 sequence: CATSDWDRGEQFF. CDR3 nucleotide sequence: TGTGCCACCAGTGATTGGGACAGGGGTGAGCAGTTCTTC. This chain uses TRBV24-1 with TRBJ2-1, with 10 bases matching TRBD1. CDR1 KGHDR and CDR2 SFDVKD come from the germline V gene. Trimming at V came to 2 bases and at J to 9 bases, leaving 0 bases not matched to a gene. The CDR3 runs 13 residues.

This clonotype occurred many times. This sequence joins TRBV7-6 and TRBJ1-5, with 9 nucleotides matching TRBD1. The germline gives CDR1 SGHVS, CDR2 FNYEAQ. This CDR3 has 15 amino acids. With 5 bases clipped from V and 2 bases from J, the junction kept 4 bases outside the gene matches. CDR3 DNA: TGTGCCAGCAGCGCGGGACAGGGTGGCAATCAGCCCCAGCATTTT. Protein product: CASSAGQGGNQPQHF.

The chain joins TRBV7-9 to TRBJ2-7, with 10 bases matching TRBD1. From germline, CDR1 is SEHNR and CDR2 FQNEAQ (reference sequence). This CDR3 contains 17 residues. Unmatched junction bases numbered 13, after V lost 5 bases and J lost 3 bases. The CDR3 DNA reads as TGTGCCAGCAGCCCAGGACCCGGGACAGGGGCTAACTACGAGCAGTACTTC. This translates into CASSPGPGTGANYEQYF.

This clonotype appeared many times. This chain joins TRBV7-3 and TRBJ2-1, with 13 bases that match TRBD2. V was clipped by 5 bases and J by 8 bases; unmatched bases: 6. The CDR3 covers 15 residues. CDR1 SGHTA and CDR2 FQGTGA come from the germline V gene. CDR3 DNA sequence: TGTGCCAGCAGCCAAGGGACTAGCGGGACCGATGAGCAGTTCTTC. It is translated as CASSQGTSGTDEQFF.

V gene TRBV15 combines with J gene TRBJ2-1, with D possibly TRBD1 on 6 matching bases. The length of the CDR3 is 13 residues. The V and J ends lost 4 bases and 6 bases respectively, with 10 bases between them. Germline values: CDR1 LNHNV, CDR2 YYDKDF (reference sequence). CDR3 DNA: TGTGCCACCAGCATCGGGACACCCAATGAGCAGTTCTTC. Translated: CATSIGTPNEQFF.

This clonotype was observed a few times. CDR3 amino acids: CASSLGGGAVGSNEQFF. The CDR3 region has the DNA TGTGCCAGCAGTTTAGGGGGCGGGGCCGTAGGTAGCAATGAGCAGTTCTTC. The rearrangement joins TRBV12-3 or TRBV12-4 to TRBJ2-1, with TRBD2 as a possible D gene (6 bases). Trimming took 1 base from V and 6 from J, leaving 19 bases between them. The CDR3 sequence is 17 residues long.

This clonotype was counted a few times. V and J are TRBV7-9 and TRBJ2-1; 8 bases are shared with TRBD2. The V and J ends lost 4 bases and 8 bases, in that order; junction bases with no gene match: 7. The CDR3 consists of 14 residues. Germline V CDR1 and CDR2: SEHNR, FQNEAQ (reference sequence). In DNA form, the CDR3 reads TGTGCCAGCAGCTCCGGGACTAGTTTCTATGAGCAGTTCTTC. It codes for CASSSGTSFYEQFF.

The chain combines TRBV12-3 or TRBV12-4 with TRBJ1-3; weak D call: TRBD1 (6 bases). V was clipped by 6 bases and J by 0 bases, with 9 bases between them. This CDR3 is built from 14 residues. As DNA, the CDR3 is TGTGCCAGCAGCGTGACAGGCTCTGGAAACACCATATATTTT. This sequence encodes CASSVTGSGNTIYF.

The chain joins TRBV5-8 to TRBJ1-2, with D hard to call. The V gene's germline CDR1 is SGHTS and CDR2 YDEGEE. V lost 7 bases, J lost 2 bases, and 3 bases lay in between. The CDR3 loop spans 10 amino acids. In DNA, the CDR3 is TGTGCCAGCGTAAACTATGGCTACACCTTC. It is translated as CASVNYGYTF.

This clonotype was seen a handful of times. The genes are TRBV7-9 and TRBJ1-2, with 7 nucleotides matching TRBD1. The CDR3 is 15 residues long. V was pared by 5 bases and J by 8 bases, with 14 bases of the junction left unmatched. Germline V gene lookup returns CDR1 SEHNR and CDR2 FQNEAQ (reference sequence). CDR3 sequence: CASSLPTGRLLGYTF. The DNA for the CDR3 is TGTGCCAGCAGCCTCCCGACAGGGCGCTTATTAGGCTACACCTTC.

This clonotype has at least ten counts. The chain couples TRBV12-3 or TRBV12-4 to TRBJ2-1, with D possibly TRBD1 on 6 matching bases. V was cut by 5 bases and J by 0 bases, with 17 bases left in between. The CDR3 has 17 amino acids. CDR3 sequence: CASSTGHLGDSYNEQFF. The CDR3 DNA follows: TGTGCCAGCAGTACGGGACACCTTGGGGACTCCTACAATGAGCAGTTCTTC.